This T cell receptor beta chain is from a study of post-analysis software for immune sequencing data (dated by TCRdb to the mid-2010s). Regarding the research as a whole: Disease courses on record covered relapsing-remitting, secondary progressive and progressive-relapsing multiple sclerosis, though some patients had no subtype annotation. The patient repertoires were set against ten to eleven previously published healthy control repertoires from donors whose ages ranged from about 6 to 25 years. A subset of samples was prepared in parallel using single-end sample barcoding, then pooled and co-amplified after Illumina adapter ligation.

Library creation used PCR. Sequencing took place on an Illumina HiSeq 2500. To reduce PCR and sequencing biases, unique molecular identifiers were incorporated into the TCR beta cDNA libraries. Every 1 to 10 million input T cells yielded approximately 500,000 cDNA molecules, meaning each molecule approximated one T cell. The same protocol used for the earlier healthy control dataset was applied to prepare and sequence the patient libraries. Samples belonging to the same batch were prepared together, multiplexed and sequenced on a shared HiSeq lane. Per the source publication's procedure: Raw barcoded reads were processed with MIGEC, discarding single-read molecular identifier groups before consensus assembly and CDR3 extraction. VDJtools was used for post-analysis of the clonotype tables, with diversity normalized by down-sampling every dataset to the smallest sample size. To correct batch-related cross-sample contamination, repertoire overlap clustering matched CDR3 amino acid sequences but not nucleotide sequences. TCRdb reworked the public reads: Q25 trimming with fastp, MiXCR clone assembly, productive beta chains retained. Each entry is one CDR3 protein sequence, shown with its most common DNA and genes. These V and J calls rely on TCRdb rather than the paper's analysis. Here the sample has hundreds of thousands of distinct CDR3 sequences; just under 30% occur a single time. The ten largest make up roughly 0.57% of the sample.

The CDR3 measures 16 amino acids from cysteine to phenylalanine. This entry keeps only the CDR3 DNA: 48 bases, framed from base 1. V lost 0 bases and J lost 3 bases; the stretch between them is 11 bases long. The germline V gene (reference sequence) yields SEHNR for CDR1 and FQNEAQ for CDR2. General conclusions and limits of the study: Patients showed significantly higher frequencies than controls for several TRBV segments, among them TRBV5-6, TRBV5-1 and TRBV20-1. Strong co-clustering of samples prepared in the same batch was shown by direct clustering with F measure, prompting a batch-effect correction. Significantly lower normalized Chao1 diversity was found in multiple sclerosis patients than in controls, suggesting substantial peripheral T-cell clonal expansion. The control group was slightly older than the multiple sclerosis patient group.

Regarding this clonotype: Its antigen has not been determined. No per-base quality is available; no much larger clone lies one base away.

To demonstrate the VDJtools post-analysis software, the study profiled TCR beta repertoires from the peripheral blood of about 13 young patients with multiple sclerosis. Multiple sclerosis patients were children and adolescents aged about 6 to 16 years. The V gene is TRBV7-9 and the J gene is TRBJ1-4; TRBD1 is a possible D gene, resting on 5 matching bases. The sample consisted of blood. This TCR was recovered from a girl aged 10 to 17 with multiple sclerosis. The CDR3 here reads CASSLAPTVANEKLFF. The nucleotide sequence reads TGTGCCAGCAGCTTAGCGCCGACAGTGGCTAATGAAAAACTGTTTTTT.